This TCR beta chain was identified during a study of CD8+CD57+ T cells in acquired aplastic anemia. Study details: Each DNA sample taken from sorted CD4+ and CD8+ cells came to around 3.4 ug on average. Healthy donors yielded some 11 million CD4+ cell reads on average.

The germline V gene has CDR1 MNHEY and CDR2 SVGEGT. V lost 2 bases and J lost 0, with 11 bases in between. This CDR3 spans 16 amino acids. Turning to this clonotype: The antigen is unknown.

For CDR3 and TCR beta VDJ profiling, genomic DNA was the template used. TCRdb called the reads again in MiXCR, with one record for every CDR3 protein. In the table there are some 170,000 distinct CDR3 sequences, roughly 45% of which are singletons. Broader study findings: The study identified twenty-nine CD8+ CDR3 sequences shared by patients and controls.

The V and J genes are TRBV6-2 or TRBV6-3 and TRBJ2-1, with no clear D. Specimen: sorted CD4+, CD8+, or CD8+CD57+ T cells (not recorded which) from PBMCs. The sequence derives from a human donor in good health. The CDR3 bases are TGTGCCAGCAGTTACAGTTGGCTGAGCTCCTACAATGAGCAGTTCTTC. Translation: CASSYSWLSSYNEQFF.